The clone carrying this T cell receptor beta chain was seen at least ten times. The sample is drawn from a study of T cells in Graves' hyperthyroidism and ophthalmopathy. RNA transcripts were the template for amplifying TCR beta CDR3 regions. With the HTBI primer set, the TCR CDR3 went through a first round of RT-PCR. TCRdb passed the multiplex PCR reads through MiXCR, listing each CDR3 protein once. This table has about 350,000 distinct CDR3 sequences, approximately 19% appearing once. Germline V gene lookup returns CDR1 LNHNV and CDR2 YYDKDF (reference sequence). This CDR3 comprises 14 residues. V gave up 5 bases and J gave up 5 bases; unmatched junction bases: 4.

The TCR was taken from a woman under 30 with Graves' hyperthyroidism. The chain joins TRBV15 to TRBJ1-4; TRBD1 aligns across 8 bases. Source material: blood. The CDR3 region has the DNA TGTGCCACCAGCGGTAGACAGGGGAATGAAAAACTGTTTTTT. Residues: CATSGRQGNEKLFF.